This T cell receptor (beta chain) was sequenced in a study of PD-L1 blockade in urothelial cancer. Overall study context: Chemotherapy regimens numbering 0 to 3 had been given to patients. Counts from blood samples showed a median of 141,255 T cells.

As concerns this clone: Its antigen is unidentified.

Noted time point: peripheral blood 6 weeks after treatment start. Study conclusions and caveats: It was durable-benefit patients whose tumor-associated blood clones expanded more at 3 weeks. Clonality of blood TCR below the median before treatment predicted better survival.

CDR1 and CDR2 (germline): MDHEN, SYDVKM. The CDR3 is 15 amino acids. With V trimmed by 1 base and J by 1 base, 2 bases remained unmatched. Only in-frame clones appear in the TCRdb table, and some are missing; sequencing was by immunoSEQ multiplex PCR. The sample lists approximately 38,000 clones, about 88% occurring once. The J gene is TRBJ2-3, the V gene TRBV28, with 7 nucleotides matching TRBD2. The clonotype originates from a man between 60 and 70 years old with urothelial cancer. Material: PBMCs, obtained around atezolizumab (anti-PD-L1) treatment. The CDR3 coding sequence is TGTGCCAGCAGTTTATTGGGGGGGGGCACAGATACGCAGTATTTT. The encoded protein is CASSLLGGGTDTQYF.